The rows below give T cell receptor beta chains drawn from one sample of a study of T cell changes during pregnancy in multiple sclerosis. The table came from immunoSEQ multiplex PCR; TCRdb's copy has only in-frame clones and leaves some out. The data show approximately 65,000 clones, about 92% seen once. Material: CD8+ T cells from peripheral blood mononuclear cells, obtained in the third trimester of pregnancy. These receptors all stem from a female donor in good health, enrolled as a control in a pregnancy study. Both conserved end residues are part of each CDR3. A D gene is named only where the DNA matches it firmly. Rows may omit the clone size; those that give it use once, few, many or a size class.

.,TRBJ2-7,TRBV5-4,TRBD2,TGTGCCAGCAGCGCGTGGACTAGCGGGGGATCCTACGAGCAGTACTTC,CASSAWTSGGSYEQYF
.,TRBJ1-1,TRBV4-2,.,TGTGCCAGCAGCCGCAACGGGGGGGGCGCAAACACTGAAGCTTTCTTT,CASSRNGGGANTEAFF
.,TRBJ2-7,TRBV27,.,TGTGCCAGCAGTTTAGCCGTTTTAAAGGGACAAAGACCGTACGAGCAGTACTTC,CASSLAVLKGQRPYEQYF
.,TRBJ2-5,TRBV27,.,TGTGCCAGCAGTTTATCTCGGGGGCAAGAGACCCAGTACTTC,CASSLSRGQETQYF
.,TRBJ2-3,TRBV9,TRBD2,TGTGCCAGCAGCGTAGCCGGCGGGGGTAGCACAGATACGCAGTATTTT,CASSVAGGGSTDTQYF
.,TRBJ2-3,TRBV7-3,TRBD2,TGTGCCAGCAGCGTATACGGGGGGACAGATACGCAGTATTTT,CASSVYGGTDTQYF
once,TRBJ2-5,TRBV6-4,.,TGTGCCAGCAGTGAGGGGTCTGGGAGCCAAGAGACCCAGTACTTC,CASSEGSGSQETQYF
.,TRBJ2-7,TRBV6-1,TRBD1,TGTGCCAGCAGTGAAGGGGACAGCGCCTACGAGCAGTACTTC,CASSEGDSAYEQYF
.,TRBJ1-2,TRBV6-5,TRBD1,TGTGCCAGCAGTTCACTAGGGGGCGTCGACTATGGCTACACCTTC,CASSSLGGVDYGYTF
.,TRBJ1-5,TRBV15,TRBD1,TGTGCCACCAGCCCAGACAGGGGCAATCAGCCCCAGCATTTT,CATSPDRGNQPQHF
.,TRBJ2-7,TRBV5-6,TRBD2,TGTGCCAGCAGCCGGGGGGTCATCTACTACGAGCAGTACTTC,CASSRGVIYYEQYF